This entry lists 26 T cell receptor beta chains sequenced from one sample in a study of cytomegalovirus exposure and HLA in healthy donors. The PCR had 60 Vbeta and 13 Jbeta primers. Some clones are missing from TCRdb's copy, which holds only in-frame ones; the method was immunoSEQ multiplex PCR. Of around 150,000 clones in the sample, around 80% were seen once. Sample: PBMCs. These TCRs come from a woman in her forties in good health and CMV-seronegative.

J is TRBJ1-5 and V is TRBV28; TRBD1 aligns across 7 bases. With V trimmed by 5 bases and J by 3 bases, 4 bases remained unmatched. The CDR3 sequence is 14 residues long. Per the germline V gene, CDR1 is MDHEN and CDR2 is SYDVKM. CDR3 in DNA: TGTGCCAGCAGTCCCAGGGGGTACAATCAGCCCCAGCATTTT. Protein product: CASSPRGYNQPQHF.

This clone appeared a few times. The chain has TRBV2 and TRBJ2-3; 9 bases fit TRBD1. This CDR3 comprises 14 residues. The ends lost 8 bases at V and 5 bases at J; junction bases unmatched: 8. Germline lookup yields CDR1 SNHLY and CDR2 FYNNEI. As DNA, the CDR3 is TGTGCCAGCCAAAAGGACAGGGGAGGAGATACGCAGTATTTT. Translating gives CASQKDRGGDTQYF. Full variable domain (rest looked up from reference TRBV2 and TRBJ2-3): EPEVTQTPSHQVTQMGQEVILRCVPISNHLYFYWYRQILGQKVEFLVSFYNNEISEKSEIFDDQFSVERPDGSNFTLKIRSTKLEDSAMYFCASQKDRGGDTQYFGPGTRLTVL.

The count of this clone is one. This sequence joins TRBV30 and TRBJ2-5, with TRBD2 matching 9 bases. Germline CDR1 and CDR2: GTSNPN and SVGIG (reference sequence). The trim removed 3 bases at V and 5 bases at J, leaving 10 bases unmatched. The length of the CDR3 is 15 residues. The chain's CDR3 is CAWRGLAHVGETQYF. CDR3 bases: TGTGCCTGGAGGGGACTAGCCCATGTCGGGGAGACCCAGTACTTC.

This rearrangement joins TRBV6-6 to TRBJ1-5, with D possibly being TRBD1 (6 bases). With 5 bases removed from V and 3 bases from J, the gap between germline ends came to 17 bases. Germline V gives CDR1 MNHNY, CDR2 SVGAGI (reference sequence). There are 16 residues in the CDR3. CDR3 in amino acids: CASSRGQQVDNQPQHF. CDR3 DNA sequence: TGTGCCAGCAGTCGTGGACAGCAAGTGGACAATCAGCCCCAGCATTTT.

The rearrangement joins TRBV30 to TRBJ2-1; 8 nucleotides line up with TRBD2. The ends lost 0 bases at V and 6 bases at J; junction bases unmatched: 4. Germline values: CDR1 GTSNPN, CDR2 SVGIG (reference sequence). This CDR3 is built from 14 residues. In DNA, the CDR3 is TGTGCCTGGAGTGTAGGGACTAGTATCAATGAGCAGTTCTTC. Its translation: CAWSVGTSINEQFF.

This clone came up once. The genes are TRBV19 and TRBJ1-5, with TRBD1 identical over 7 bases. Germline CDR1 is LNHDA and CDR2 is SQIVND (reference sequence). The trim removed 6 bases at V and 1 base at J, leaving 9 bases unmatched. CDR3 length: 16 residues. CDR3 nucleotide sequence: TGTGCCAGTAGGAGTAAGGGGGCAGGAAGCAATCAGCCCCAGCATTTT. Protein sequence: CASRSKGAGSNQPQHF.

The CDR3 protein is CASSQSRGSGVSEQYF. CDR3 in DNA: TGCGCCAGCAGTCAATCGAGGGGGTCCGGAGTAAGCGAGCAGTACTTC. This chain joins TRBV23-1 and TRBJ2-7, with D possibly matching TRBD1 (6 bases). TRBV23-1 is treated as an ORF (open reading frame) with a function not yet certain. The germline V and J ends were trimmed by 0 bases and 6 bases, with 18 bases remaining between them. The CDR3 contains 16 residues.

In this sample, this clone turned up a few times. The chain combines TRBV6-6 with TRBJ2-2; D ambiguous. CDR1 MNHNY and CDR2 SVGAGI come from the germline V gene (reference sequence). V dropped 7 bases and J dropped 6 bases, with 12 bases sitting between them. This CDR3 region has 13 residues. CDR3 amino acids: CASTSSSSGELFF. The DNA for the CDR3 is TGTGCCAGCACCTCGAGTAGTTCCGGGGAGCTGTTTTTT.

In this sample, this clone turned up a few times. The V and J genes are TRBV4-2 and TRBJ1-4; 8 bases map to TRBD1. CDR3 size: 16 residues. Germline loops: CDR1 LGHNA, CDR2 YNFKEQ. The ends lost 1 base at V and 6 bases at J; junction bases unmatched: 7. CDR3 protein: CASSQGTGMLDEKLFF. The CDR3 nucleotides are TGTGCCAGCAGCCAAGGGACAGGGATGCTAGATGAAAAACTGTTTTTT.

This clone was detected only once. This sequence joins TRBV19 and TRBJ1-5, with 8 positions matching TRBD1. The CDR3 sequence is 14 residues long. Per the germline V gene, CDR1 is LNHDA and CDR2 is SQIVND (reference sequence). J was trimmed by 2 bases and V by 10 bases; bases with no gene match: 7. CDR3 residues: CATSGQGGNQPQHF. The CDR3, as DNA: TGTGCCACCTCCGGACAGGGTGGCAATCAGCCCCAGCATTTT.

The genes are TRBV11-2 and TRBJ2-5, with TRBD2 matching over 8 bases. This CDR3 is built from 13 residues. Per germline, CDR1 SGHAT and CDR2 FQNNGV. V trimming: 5 bases; J trimming: 7 bases; junction bases outside the gene matches: 6. The CDR3 bases are TGTGCCAGCAGCGCGGGACTAGGCGGGACCCAGTACTTC. Residues: CASSAGLGGTQYF.

This clone came up a few times. The rearrangement joins TRBV10-3 to TRBJ1-4; 10 bases align to TRBD1. CDR1 and CDR2 (germline): ENHRY, SYGVKD. The CDR3 runs to 14 residues. V lost 6 bases to trimming and J lost 7 bases; unmatched junction nucleotides: 5. CDR3 protein: CAIRGQGVSEKLFF. In DNA form, the CDR3 reads TGTGCCATCAGAGGACAGGGGGTTAGTGAAAAACTGTTTTTT.

This clone has just one count. The V and J genes are TRBV30 and TRBJ2-1; D is uncertain. The CDR3 runs to 11 residues. Trimming removed 3 bases from V and 3 bases from J, with 3 bases in between. The germline gives CDR1 GTSNPN, CDR2 SVGIG (reference sequence). CDR3 sequence reads: CAWSLYNEQFF. The CDR3 DNA reads as TGTGCCTGGAGCCTCTACAATGAGCAGTTCTTC.

The rearrangement joins TRBV2 to TRBJ2-2; 10 bases match TRBD2. Germline CDR1 reads SNHLY; CDR2 reads FYNNEI. The V gene end was trimmed by 5 bases and the J gene end by 5 bases; junction bases not matched to a gene: 5. This CDR3 spans 15 amino acids. The CDR3 DNA reads TGTGCCAGCAGTAGCGGGAGGGTAAATACCGGGGAGCTGTTTTTT. Its protein product is CASSSGRVNTGELFF. Filled out from reference TRBV2 and TRBJ2-2, the complete variable domain reads EPEVTQTPSHQVTQMGQEVILRCVPISNHLYFYWYRQILGQKVEFLVSFYNNEISEKSEIFDDQFSVERPDGSNFTLKIRSTKLEDSAMYFCASSSGRVNTGELFFGEGSRLTVL.

The chain uses TRBV5-1 and TRBJ2-7; 8 positions match TRBD2. The CDR3 has 15 amino acids. Trimming at V came to 0 bases and at J to 5 bases, leaving 7 bases not matched to a gene. Germline CDR1 and CDR2: SGHRS and YFSETQ. This CDR3 reads CASSLAGLAGHEQYF. The CDR3 DNA reads as TGCGCCAGCAGCTTGGCGGGGCTAGCGGGTCACGAGCAGTACTTC.

This sequence joins TRBV6-5 and TRBJ1-1, with D unresolved. The V end was cut by 2 bases, the J end by 10 bases, with 17 bases between. From germline, CDR1 is MNHEY and CDR2 SVGAGI. The CDR3 covers 14 residues. CDR3 sequence (DNA): TGTGCCAGCAGTTACCTACCAGAGGAGGGTCGAGCTTTCTTT. Translation: CASSYLPEEGRAFF.

The chain uses TRBV9 and TRBJ2-1, with 11 bases that match TRBD2. Per the germline V gene, CDR1 is SGDLS and CDR2 is YYNGEE. The J segment lost 0 bases and the V segment lost 3 bases, leaving 2 bases of the junction unmatched. CDR3 length: 16 residues. This CDR3 is CASSASGRSSYNEQFF. The CDR3 nucleotides read TGTGCCAGCAGCGCTAGCGGGAGGAGCTCCTACAATGAGCAGTTCTTC.

The chain is built from TRBV25-1 and TRBJ2-7; D ambiguous. Germline V gene lookup returns CDR1 MGHDK and CDR2 SYGVNS. This CDR3 is built from 13 residues. The V and J ends lost 5 bases and 2 bases respectively, with 10 bases between them. CDR3 residues: CASSRQLAYEQYF. In nucleotides, the CDR3 is TGTGCCAGCAGTCGGCAGCTAGCCTACGAGCAGTACTTC.

This chain connects TRBV11-3 to TRBJ2-1; D not resolved. Germline V lookup: CDR1 SGHNT, CDR2 YENEEA. The CDR3 loop spans 14 amino acids. V lost 1 base and J lost 9, with 13 bases in between. The CDR3 nucleotides read TGTGCCAGCAGCTTAGGTAGCACGCACGGTGAGCAGTTCTTC. Amino acids: CASSLGSTHGEQFF.

The rearrangement uses TRBV27 and TRBJ2-1; TRBD1 agrees at 7 bases. Per the germline V gene, CDR1 is MNHEY and CDR2 is SMNVEV (reference sequence). The CDR3 has 15 residues. The V segment lost 4 bases and the J segment 8 bases; nucleotides outside the gene matches: 11. This chain's CDR3 is CASSSRRGRLDEQFF. The CDR3 bases are TGTGCCAGCAGTTCAAGAAGGGGGCGTTTGGATGAGCAGTTCTTC.

This clone has a single count. The chain joins TRBV6-1 to TRBJ1-2; the D is unclear. With 4 bases removed from V and 5 bases from J, the gap between germline ends came to 20 bases. There are 16 residues in the CDR3. CDR1 and CDR2 from the germline V gene are MNHNS and SASEGT. CDR3 loop: CASSGRSLTDGYGYTF. CDR3 DNA sequence: TGTGCCAGCAGTGGGAGATCTCTGACTGACGGGTATGGCTACACCTTC.

This chain uses TRBV19 with TRBJ2-4, with TRBD2 matching over 7 bases. V was clipped by 2 bases and J by 8 bases; unmatched bases: 6. Germline V gene sequence: CDR1 LNHDA, CDR2 SQIVND (reference sequence). The CDR3 runs 14 residues. The CDR3 region is CASSISGREYIQYF. As DNA, the CDR3 is TGTGCCAGTAGTATATCAGGGAGGGAGTACATTCAGTACTTC. The full variable domain, in which reference TRBV19 and TRBJ2-4 provide the parts outside the CDR3, is DGGITQSPKYLFRKEGQNVTLSCEQNLNHDAMYWYRQDPGQGLRLIYYSQIVNDFQKGDIAEGYSVSREKKESFPLTVTSAQKNPTAFYLCASSISGREYIQYFGAGTRLSVL.

This chain links TRBV21-1 with TRBJ1-1. TRBV21-1 is flagged as a pseudogene. The CDR3 has 15 amino acids. The CDR3: CASSPGEGPDSEAFF. The CDR3, as DNA: TGTGCCAGCAGCCCGGGGGAGGGCCCAGACTCAGAAGCTTTCTTT.

This clone was picked up one time. The J gene is TRBJ1-1, the V gene TRBV7-8; D call uncertain. The V end was cut by 3 bases, the J end by 5 bases, with 13 bases between. The CDR3 totals 14 residues. The germline gives CDR1 SGHVS, CDR2 FQNEAQ. DNA of the CDR3: TGTGCCAGCAGCTTCACCGCCGTGGAGACTGAAGCTTTCTTT. This gives the protein CASSFTAVETEAFF.

The CDR3: CASSLDFGTEAFF. Here the CDR3 DNA reads TGCGCCAGCAGCTTGGACTTCGGGACTGAAGCTTTCTTT. The chain links TRBV5-1 to TRBJ1-1; D gene uncertain. Trimming removed 0 bases from V and 5 bases from J, with 8 bases in between. The germline gives CDR1 SGHRS, CDR2 YFSETQ. The CDR3 covers 13 residues. Full variable domain (missing parts from reference TRBV5-1 and TRBJ1-1): KAGVTQTPRYLIKTRGQQVTLSCSPISGHRSVSWYQQTPGQGLQFLFEYFSETQRNKGNFPGRFSGRQFSNSRSEMNVSTLELGDSALYLCASSLDFGTEAFFGQGTRLTVV.

The CDR3 loop is CASSAGLAGTRSEQFF. CDR3 in DNA: TGTGCCAGCAGCGCGGGACTAGCGGGGACTAGAAGTGAGCAGTTCTTC. The rearrangement joins TRBV13 to TRBJ2-1; 13 bases fit TRBD2. CDR1 is PRHDT and CDR2 is FYEKMQ in the germline V gene (reference sequence). The V and J ends lost 5 bases and 9 bases, in that order; junction bases with no gene match: 10. The CDR3 is made up of 16 amino acids. Filled out from reference TRBV13 and TRBJ2-1, the complete variable domain reads AAGVIQSPRHLIKEKRETATLKCYPIPRHDTVYWYQQGPGQDPQFLISFYEKMQSDKGSIPDRFSAQQFSDYHSELNMSSLELGDSALYFCASSAGLAGTRSEQFFGPGTRLTVL.